A selection of T cell receptor beta chains follows, all from one sample in a study of technical replicates of blood from a handful of donors. The data were produced by immunoSEQ multiplex PCR, yet TCRdb's version contains in-frame clones alone and is incomplete. The data contain tens of thousands of clones, almost 95% of them singletons. Material for sequencing was T cells isolated from PBMCs. The receptors originated from a human donor in good health. The CDR3 runs from the conserved cysteine through the conserved F or W. D genes are given only for firm matches. Clone sizes are given selectively: once, few, many, or a class where the clone is expanded.

v_call	clone_size	d_call	j_call	cdr3_aa	cdr3_nt
TRBV2	-	-	TRBJ2-7	CASSSEGGPNYEQYF	TGTGCCAGCAGCTCAGAGGGCGGCCCTAATTACGAGCAGTACTTC
TRBV7-3	-	TRBD2	TRBJ2-1	CASSLGGARGRGYEQFF	TGTGCCAGCAGCTTAGGGGGTGCTCGCGGGAGAGGATATGAGCAGTTCTTC
TRBV28	-	-	TRBJ1-3	CASSSRLEASGNTIYF	TGTGCCAGCAGTTCTAGACTGGAGGCCTCTGGAAACACCATATATTTT
TRBV5-1	-	-	TRBJ2-7	CASSLAQGSSYEQYF	TGCGCCAGCAGTCTCGCACAGGGATCCTCCTACGAGCAGTACTTC
TRBV14	-	-	TRBJ2-7	CASSNYRLDSYEQYF	TGTGCCAGCAGCAACTACAGGCTGGACTCCTACGAGCAGTACTTC
TRBV4-1	-	TRBD1	TRBJ1-1	CASSRSGQGGTEAFF	TGCGCCAGCAGTCGATCCGGACAGGGAGGCACTGAAGCTTTCTTT
TRBV7-9	-	-	TRBJ1-3	CASSLSTVSGNTIYF	TGTGCCAGCAGCTTATCGACAGTCTCTGGAAACACCATATATTTT
TRBV10-3	-	TRBD1	TRBJ2-3	CAISDRGQGFADTQYF	TGTGCCATCAGTGATAGGGGACAGGGGTTTGCAGATACGCAGTATTTT
TRBV12-5	-	-	TRBJ2-7	CASGLHMNEQYF	TGTGCTAGTGGTCTGCACATGAACGAGCAGTACTTC
TRBV7-9	-	TRBD1	TRBJ1-2	CASTSISGGDSNYGYTF	TGTGCCAGCACCTCGATCTCAGGGGGCGATTCTAACTATGGCTACACCTTC
TRBV10-1	-	TRBD1	TRBJ2-1	CASSDPGDRGSNEQFF	TGCGCCAGCAGTGACCCCGGGGACAGGGGCTCGAATGAGCAGTTCTTC
TRBV6-5	-	TRBD2	TRBJ2-1	CASSYSAGVYNEQFF	TGTGCCAGCAGTTACTCGGCGGGGGTTTACAATGAGCAGTTCTTC
TRBV11-2	-	-	TRBJ2-6	CASSLGQGAYGANVLTF	TGTGCCAGCAGCTTAGGGCAAGGGGCATATGGGGCCAACGTCCTGACTTTC
TRBV11-3	once	TRBD2	TRBJ2-1	CASSLEAGAYNEQFF	TGTGCCAGCAGCTTAGAAGCGGGAGCCTACAATGAGCAGTTCTTC
TRBV5-4	-	TRBD2	TRBJ2-3	CASSLVGGLADTQYF	TGTGCCAGCAGCTTGGTGGGGGGGTTAGCAGATACGCAGTATTTT
TRBV19	-	-	TRBJ2-2	CASSTTSNTGELFF	TGTGCCAGTAGCACGACTAGTAACACCGGGGAGCTGTTTTTT
TRBV18	-	-	TRBJ2-5	CASSPSVAETQYF	TGTGCCAGCTCACCGAGCGTTGCAGAGACCCAGTACTTC
TRBV10-3	-	TRBD2	TRBJ2-1	CAILAGETYNEQFF	TGTGCCATCCTAGCGGGAGAGACCTACAATGAGCAGTTCTTC
TRBV5-3	-	-	TRBJ1-1	CARSLVSSMNTEAFF	TGTGCCAGAAGCTTGGTCAGTTCCATGAACACTGAAGCTTTCTTT
TRBV11-2	-	TRBD1	TRBJ1-1	CASSHTILDRGNTEAFF	TGTGCCAGCAGCCATACTATCTTAGACAGGGGGAACACTGAAGCTTTCTTT
TRBV7-6	-	-	TRBJ2-3	CASSFLSDTQYF	TGTGCCAGCAGCTTCCTCTCAGATACGCAGTATTTT
TRBV18	-	TRBD2	TRBJ2-7	CASSEQMAGGPYEQYF	TGTGCCAGCTCAGAACAAATGGCGGGGGGGCCCTACGAGCAGTACTTC
TRBV6-5	-	TRBD1	TRBJ2-7	CASSSFLDRAEQYF	TGTGCCAGCAGCTCATTTTTGGACAGGGCCGAGCAGTACTTC
TRBV27	-	TRBD2	TRBJ2-7	CASSPLARLYEQYF	TGTGCCAGCAGCCCACTAGCGCGACTCTACGAGCAGTACTTC
TRBV5-5	-	-	TRBJ1-1	CASSLLGTEAFF	TGTGCCAGCAGCTTGCTAGGCACTGAAGCTTTCTTT
TRBV6-6	-	TRBD1	TRBJ2-1	CASRYGDSYNEQFF	TGTGCCAGCAGATACGGGGACAGTTACAATGAGCAGTTCTTC
TRBV9	-	TRBD2	TRBJ2-3	CASSGDLAGVIDTQYF	TGTGCCAGCAGCGGCGATCTAGCGGGAGTTATAGATACGCAGTATTTT
TRBV7-9	-	-	TRBJ2-3	CASSLVEGQGGTDTQYF	TGTGCCAGCAGCTTAGTGGAGGGGCAGGGCGGGACAGATACGCAGTATTTT
TRBV12-5	-	-	TRBJ2-7	CASGLPAGPYYEQYF	TGTGCTAGTGGTTTGCCCGCGGGACCCTACTACGAGCAGTACTTC
TRBV9	once	TRBD1	TRBJ2-1	CASSVGQGAYNEQFF	TGTGCCAGCAGCGTGGGACAGGGCGCCTACAATGAGCAGTTCTTC
TRBV19	-	-	TRBJ2-5	CASSIGSRWDQETQYF	TGTGCCAGTAGTATTGGTAGCAGATGGGACCAAGAGACCCAGTACTTC
TRBV5-1	-	-	TRBJ2-1	CASSLRYNEQFF	TGCGCCAGCAGCTTGCGGTACAATGAGCAGTTCTTC
TRBV28	-	-	TRBJ2-7	CASSFPGKEQYF	TGTGCCAGCAGTTTCCCCGGGAAGGAGCAGTACTTC
TRBV2	-	-	TRBJ2-7	CASRDQGYEQYF	TGTGCCAGCAGAGACCAGGGATACGAGCAGTACTTC
TRBV2	once	-	TRBJ1-1	CASSGTRAFF	TGTGCCAGCAGTGGGACAAGGGCTTTCTTT
TRBV4-1	-	-	TRBJ1-5	CASSQLISILSNQPQHF	TGCGCCAGCAGCCAACTCATTAGTATACTAAGCAATCAGCCCCAGCATTTT
TRBV27	-	TRBD2	TRBJ2-7	CASSLSPGLAFYEQYF	TGTGCCAGCAGTTTATCCCCCGGACTAGCGTTCTACGAGCAGTACTTC
TRBV6-1	-	-	TRBJ1-2	CASGPIRGWGYTF	TGTGCCAGCGGGCCAATCAGGGGCTGGGGCTACACCTTC
TRBV6-5	-	-	TRBJ2-7	CASSYSSYEQYF	TGTGCCAGCAGTTACTCGAGTTACGAGCAGTACTTC
TRBV2	-	TRBD2	TRBJ2-1	CASTSGRVNEQFF	TGTGCCAGCACAAGCGGGAGGGTAAATGAGCAGTTCTTC
TRBV5-1	once	TRBD1	TRBJ2-5	CASSSGQGFRMETQYF	TGCGCCAGCAGCTCGGGACAGGGGTTTAGGATGGAGACCCAGTACTTC
TRBV6-5	-	TRBD1	TRBJ1-2	CASSPSGGADYGYTF	TGTGCCAGCAGTCCTTCAGGGGGCGCTGACTATGGCTACACCTTC
TRBV28	-	TRBD1	TRBJ1-5	CASKGGPPGTEFHQPQHF	TGTGCCAGCAAAGGAGGACCCCCTGGGACAGAGTTTCATCAGCCCCAGCATTTT
TRBV4-3	few	-	TRBJ1-1	CASSQEGVGLDTEAFF	TGCGCCAGCAGCCAAGAAGGGGTGGGACTTGACACTGAAGCTTTCTTT
TRBV27	-	TRBD1	TRBJ2-1	CASSVHAGGVLVLEQFF	TGTGCCAGCAGCGTCCATGCAGGGGGAGTCTTAGTCTTAGAGCAGTTCTTC
TRBV11-2	-	TRBD1	TRBJ1-1	CASSSRTGGLLRNTEAFF	TGTGCCAGCAGCTCAAGGACAGGGGGCCTATTAAGGAACACTGAAGCTTTCTTT
TRBV27	-	TRBD1	TRBJ2-5	CASSLGQGGFETQYF	TGTGCCAGCAGTTTAGGACAGGGTGGATTCGAGACCCAGTACTTC
TRBV4-1	-	-	TRBJ2-7	CASSQNSGDYEQYF	TGCGCCAGCAGCCAAAACTCGGGAGACTACGAGCAGTACTTC
TRBV5-6	few	-	TRBJ1-1	CATGTVNTEAFF	TGTGCCACTGGGACTGTGAACACTGAAGCTTTCTTT
TRBV7-9	once	-	TRBJ2-3	CASSLWTSRGDTQYF	TGTGCCAGCAGCCTTTGGACATCCCGAGGAGATACGCAGTATTTT
TRBV4-1	-	-	TRBJ2-2	CASSQDFRRSNTGELFF	TGCGCCAGCAGCCAAGACTTCAGGAGGTCGAACACCGGGGAGCTGTTTTTT
TRBV27	-	TRBD1	TRBJ2-7	CASAQPRDSSYEQYF	TGTGCCAGCGCCCAACCTCGGGACAGCTCCTACGAGCAGTACTTC
TRBV6-1	-	-	TRBJ1-5	CASGTGQGYNQPQHF	TGTGCCAGCGGAACGGGCCAGGGTTACAATCAGCCCCAGCATTTT
TRBV15	once	TRBD1	TRBJ1-4	CATSRPGQGDGKLFF	TGTGCCACCAGCAGACCCGGACAGGGGGATGGGAAACTGTTTTTT
TRBV30	-	-	TRBJ1-3	CAWGQQNTIYF	TGTGCCTGGGGACAACAGAACACCATATATTTT
TRBV7-8	-	-	TRBJ2-3	CASSLSASTDTQYF	TGTGCCAGCAGCTTGAGCGCGAGCACAGATACGCAGTATTTT
TRBV20-1	-	-	TRBJ2-1	CSATGLVEEFF	TGCAGTGCAACCGGACTCGTGGAGGAGTTCTTC
TRBV27	-	TRBD1	TRBJ2-5	CASSFRGWGETQYF	TGTGCCAGCAGTTTCAGGGGGTGGGGAGAGACCCAGTACTTC